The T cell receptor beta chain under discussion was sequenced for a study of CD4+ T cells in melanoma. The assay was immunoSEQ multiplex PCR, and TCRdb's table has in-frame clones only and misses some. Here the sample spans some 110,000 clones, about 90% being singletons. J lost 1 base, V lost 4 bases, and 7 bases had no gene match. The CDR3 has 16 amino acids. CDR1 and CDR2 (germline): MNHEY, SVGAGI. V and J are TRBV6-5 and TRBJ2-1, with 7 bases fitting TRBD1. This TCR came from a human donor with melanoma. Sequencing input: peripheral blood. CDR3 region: CASSLETGWSYNEQFF. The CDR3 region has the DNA TGTGCCAGCAGTTTAGAGACAGGGTGGTCCTACAATGAGCAGTTCTTC.